This is a list of T cell receptor beta chains from one sample in a study of response to subunit inactivated influenza vaccine. TCRdb recomputed calls from the RT-PCR reads with MiXCR, one row per CDR3 protein. In the table there are about 620,000 distinct CDR3 sequences, approximately 10% of which are singletons. Sequencing was performed on PBMCs from blood, taken on the day of vaccination. Receptor source: a man aged 45 to 65 who received an inactivated influenza vaccine. The CDR3 runs from the conserved cysteine through the conserved F or W. D genes are given only for firm matches. Expanded clones get a size class; other rows say once, few or many, or leave the size out.

TRBJ2-7,NA,NA,TRBV4-2,CASSQEDRTRQYF,TGTGCCAGCAGCCAAGAGGACCGTACTCGGCAGTACTTC
TRBJ2-7,TRBD2,NA,TRBV9,CASSVAAGGPYEQYF,TGTGCCAGCAGCGTAGCTGCGGGGGGACCCTACGAGCAGTACTTC
TRBJ1-2,TRBD1,few,TRBV7-2,CASSLAGTGGAGYTF,TGTGCCAGCAGCTTAGCCGGGACAGGGGGTGCAGGCTACACCTTC
TRBJ1-1,NA,few,TRBV20-1,CSARDPVFLAEAFF,TGCAGTGCTAGAGATCCCGTTTTTTTGGCTGAAGCTTTCTTT
TRBJ2-5,NA,few,TRBV7-2,CATGRAGETQYF,TGTGCCACCGGGCGGGCCGGAGAGACCCAGTACTTC
TRBJ1-1,NA,many,TRBV4-1,CASSPGLSGTEAFF,TGCGCCAGCAGCCCAGGTTTGTCAGGGACTGAAGCTTTCTTT
TRBJ2-2,TRBD2,NA,TRBV23-1,CASSHPSGRNTGELFF,TGCGCCAGCAGTCACCCTAGCGGGAGGAACACCGGGGAGCTGTTTTTT
TRBJ1-2,NA,NA,TRBV12-3/TRBV12-4,CTSSLGGLSGDPYGYTF,TGTACCAGCAGTTTGGGGGGGCTCTCAGGGGACCCCTATGGCTACACCTTC
TRBJ2-5,NA,few,TRBV20-1,CSARDHERGYQETQYF,TGCAGTGCTAGAGATCACGAGAGGGGCTACCAAGAGACCCAGTACTTC
TRBJ1-1,TRBD1,many,TRBV5-1,CASSLGRDRIMNTEAFF,TGCGCCAGCAGCTTGGGGCGGGACAGGATCATGAACACTGAAGCTTTCTTT
TRBJ2-7,TRBD2,many,TRBV20-1,CSARELRLAETYEQYF,TGCAGTGCTAGAGAATTGCGACTAGCGGAGACCTACGAGCAGTACTTC
TRBJ2-7,NA,few,TRBV12-3/TRBV12-4,CASSLTEVAYEQYF,TGTGCCAGCAGTTTGACAGAAGTAGCCTACGAGCAGTACTTC
TRBJ1-1,NA,few,TRBV5-1,CASSLVNENTEAFF,TGCGCCAGCAGCTTGGTGAACGAGAACACTGAAGCTTTCTTT
TRBJ2-2,TRBD2,many,TRBV6-2/TRBV6-3,CASIEREKRGGELFF,TGTGCCAGCATTGAGCGGGAGAAGCGCGGCGGGGAGCTGTTTTTT
TRBJ2-5,TRBD1,few,TRBV7-9,CASSLGRGNAETQYF,TGTGCCAGCAGCTTGGGCAGGGGGAACGCGGAGACCCAGTACTTC
TRBJ1-5,NA,many,TRBV5-1,CASSRRGNQPQHF,TGCGCCAGCAGCCGTCGAGGCAATCAGCCCCAGCATTTT
TRBJ1-1,TRBD1,few,TRBV20-1,CSAARTDRDTEAFF,TGCAGTGCAGCCCGAACAGACAGGGACACTGAAGCTTTCTTT
TRBJ2-3,TRBD1,NA,TRBV19,CASSIDRGDTQYF,TGTGCCAGTAGTATCGACAGGGGAGACACGCAGTATTTT
TRBJ1-1,NA,few,TRBV11-2,CASSSRGVGEAFF,TGTGCCAGCAGCAGCCGAGGCGTCGGTGAAGCTTTCTTT
TRBJ1-6,NA,NA,TRBV3-1,CASSQQTTPLHF,TGTGCCAGCAGCCAACAAACGACACCCCTCCACTTT
TRBJ2-3,NA,many,TRBV18,CASSPLAITDTQYF,TGTGCCAGCTCACCACTAGCGATTACAGATACGCAGTATTTT
TRBJ2-2,NA,few,TRBV4-3,CASSQVGVFGELFF,TGCGCCAGCAGCCAAGTCGGGGTATTCGGGGAGCTGTTTTTT
TRBJ2-7,NA,few,TRBV20-1,CSARDIGVTYEQYF,TGCAGTGCTAGAGATATCGGGGTTACCTACGAGCAGTACTTC
TRBJ2-3,NA,NA,TRBV30,CAWGATDTQYF,TGTGCCTGGGGCGCGACAGATACGCAGTATTTT
TRBJ2-1,NA,NA,TRBV11-1,CASSHWDQGYEQFF,TGTGCCAGCAGCCACTGGGACCAAGGATATGAGCAGTTCTTC
TRBJ2-7,NA,NA,TRBV6-2/TRBV6-3,CASITPTGPTGEQYF,TGTGCCAGCATTACGCCCACGGGCCCCACGGGGGAGCAGTACTTC
TRBJ1-4,TRBD1,NA,TRBV5-5,CASSSGTGFMEKLFF,TGTGCCAGCAGCTCTGGGACAGGCTTTATGGAAAAACTGTTTTTT
TRBJ2-7,NA,many,TRBV9,CASSPRTDSSYEQYF,TGTGCCAGCAGCCCCCGCACGGATAGCTCCTACGAGCAGTACTTC
TRBJ2-1,TRBD2,NA,TRBV29-1,CSARLAGERFF,TGCAGCGCCCGGCTAGCGGGAGAACGGTTCTTC
TRBJ2-2,NA,many,TRBV12-3/TRBV12-4,CASSLNIKLNTGELFF,TGTGCCAGCAGTTTGAATATTAAATTGAACACCGGGGAGCTGTTTTTT
TRBJ1-1,NA,many,TRBV20-1,CSARDTGFVTEAFF,TGCAGTGCTAGAGACACCGGGTTTGTAACTGAAGCTTTCTTT
TRBJ2-2,TRBD1,NA,TRBV5-5,CASSLVTGGRTGELFF,TGTGCCAGCAGCTTGGTGACAGGGGGTAGGACCGGGGAGCTGTTTTTT
TRBJ1-1,NA,many,TRBV4-3,CASSHEGQGRTEAFF,TGCGCCAGCAGCCACGAAGGCCAGGGGAGGACTGAAGCTTTCTTT
TRBJ1-2,TRBD1,few,TRBV12-3/TRBV12-4,CASSSRTGGFGYTF,TGTGCCAGCAGTTCCCGGACAGGAGGTTTTGGCTACACCTTC
TRBJ2-1,NA,NA,TRBV7-9,CASRGWTTSSYNEQFF,TGTGCCAGCAGAGGATGGACGACGAGCTCCTACAATGAGCAGTTCTTC
TRBJ2-1,TRBD1,few,TRBV10-3,CAISELGTGGNEQFF,TGTGCCATCAGTGAGTTAGGGACAGGGGGCAATGAGCAGTTCTTC
TRBJ1-6,NA,NA,TRBV5-1,CASSLKQGGDSPLHF,TGCGCCAGCAGCTTAAAGCAGGGAGGTGATTCACCCCTCCACTTT
TRBJ2-7,NA,NA,TRBV4-1,CASSPWVNYEQYF,TGCGCCAGCAGCCCTTGGGTTAACTACGAGCAGTACTTC
TRBJ2-7,TRBD2,NA,TRBV5-6,CASSSRGRRDYEQYF,TGTGCCAGCAGCAGCCGCGGGAGGAGAGACTACGAGCAGTACTTC
TRBJ1-3,NA,few,TRBV10-3,CAIRQDSASGNTIYF,TGTGCCATCAGACAAGATAGCGCGTCTGGAAACACCATATATTTT
TRBJ2-2,TRBD2,NA,TRBV15,CATSRMGGAGELFF,TGTGCCACCAGCAGAATGGGGGGGGCCGGGGAGCTGTTTTTT
TRBJ1-5,NA,many,TRBV7-9,CASSLSGLNQPQHF,TGTGCCAGCAGCTTAAGCGGTCTGAATCAGCCCCAGCATTTT